The clone carrying this T cell receptor beta chain has a count of ten or more. The antigen remains undetermined. 5'RACE generated cDNA with 10-nucleotide random UMIs. Each CDR3 protein gets one entry after TCRdb re-called the 5' RACE reads with MiXCR. The sample has more than 50,000 distinct CDR3 sequences, roughly 3.5% seen once. These data belong to a study of neurological immune-mediated disorders. Study-level points and caveats: The study found the most TCR clonal expansion in HTLV-1-associated myelopathy and the least in multiple sclerosis, below healthy controls.

The CDR3 contains 16 residues. Germline loops: CDR1 LGHDT, CDR2 YNNKEL (reference sequence). The junction had 5 bases not matched to a gene; V was cut back by 3 bases and J by 4 bases. The clonotype comes from a woman in her sixties with multiple sclerosis. Sequenced sample: PBMCs. The chain uses TRBV3-1 and TRBJ2-6; TRBD1 aligns across 8 bases. This CDR3 reads CASSQDRVAGANVLTF. CDR3 DNA sequence: TGTGCCAGCAGCCAGGACAGGGTGGCAGGGGCCAACGTCCTGACTTTC.